The 15 T cell receptor beta chains reported below all come from one sample, sequenced in a study of OX40 agonist ivuxolimab in advanced cancers. The data were produced by immunoSEQ multiplex PCR, yet TCRdb's version contains in-frame clones alone and is incomplete. The sample gives 36,000 or so clones, about 88% of which show up once; about 4% is in the top ten. The sample consisted of CD4+ or CD8+ T cells sorted from blood, taken in a trial of the OX40 agonist ivuxolimab. These receptors were obtained from an adult with an advanced solid tumor such as melanoma, head and neck, liver or kidney cancer.

The chain couples TRBV11-2 to TRBJ1-1; D unresolved. Trimming took off 5 bases at V and 0 bases at J, with 7 bases between the two ends. This CDR3 has 13 residues. The germline CDR1 and CDR2 sequences are SGHAT and FQNNGV. In DNA, the CDR3 is TGTGCCAGCAGCCGAGTCCTGAACACTGAAGCTTTCTTT. Translating it yields CASSRVLNTEAFF.

The rearrangement uses TRBV14 and TRBJ2-3; 9 bases line up with TRBD2. The CDR3 totals 21 residues. V lost 1 base, J lost 1 base, and 18 bases stayed unmatched. Germline V gene sequence: CDR1 SGHDN, CDR2 FVKESK. The CDR3 spells CASSQGSKIPGLAWGTDTQYF. The CDR3 coding sequence is TGTGCCAGCAGCCAAGGATCTAAAATACCGGGACTAGCTTGGGGCACAGATACGCAGTATTTT.

The CDR3 loop is CASRAGLAGTLEQFF. CDR3 nucleotide sequence: TGTGCCAGCAGAGCGGGACTAGCGGGGACACTTGAGCAGTTCTTC. This chain connects TRBV7-2 to TRBJ2-1; 13 bases agree with TRBD2. The V gene's germline CDR1 is SGHTA and CDR2 FQGNSA. After removal of 6 bases from V and 9 bases from J, the junction contained 8 bases not matched to a gene. The CDR3 consists of 15 residues.

The rearrangement uses TRBV9 and TRBJ2-3; D is unclear. This CDR3 contains 13 residues. CDR1 is SGDLS, CDR2 YYNGEE, per germline. V dropped 4 bases and J dropped 8 bases, with 14 bases sitting between them. Here the CDR3 DNA reads TGTGCCAGCAGCAGTACGCCTTTGGGTACGCAGTATTTT. Its protein is CASSSTPLGTQYF.

The rearrangement uses TRBV18 and TRBJ1-4, with 10 bases identical to TRBD1. CDR3 length: 18 residues. Germline CDR1 and CDR2: KGHSH and LQKENI. V lost 6 bases, J lost 6 bases, and 16 bases stayed unmatched. The CDR3 region is CASSAATGGRGTHEKLFF. DNA for the CDR3: TGTGCCAGCTCCGCCGCGACAGGGGGCCGGGGCACTCATGAAAAACTGTTTTTT. Filled out from reference TRBV18 and TRBJ1-4, the complete variable domain reads NAGVMQNPRHLVRRRGQEARLRCSPMKGHSHVYWYRQLPEEGLKFMVYLQKENIIDESGMPKERFSAEFPKEGPSILRIQQVVRGDSAAYFCASSAATGGRGTHEKLFFGSGTQLSVL.

This chain joins TRBV11-3 and TRBJ2-5; tentative D call: TRBD2 (6 bases). Germline V gene data show CDR1 as SGHNT and CDR2 as YENEEA. CDR3 length equals 15 residues. V lost 5 bases to trimming and J lost 2 bases, with 15 bases between them. CDR3 sequence reads: CASSPGVLAQETQYF. DNA of the CDR3: TGTGCCAGCAGCCCGGGGGTTTTGGCTCAAGAGACCCAGTACTTC.

The chain links TRBV28 to TRBJ2-7; 14 nucleotides line up with TRBD2. Germline lookup yields CDR1 MDHEN and CDR2 SYDVKM. The trim removed 2 bases at V and 0 bases at J, leaving 9 bases unmatched. This CDR3 spans 19 amino acids. The CDR3 sequence: CASSLLWTSGGQSSYEQYF. The CDR3 DNA follows: TGTGCCAGCAGTTTACTATGGACTAGCGGGGGGCAGAGCTCCTACGAGCAGTACTTC.

This clone was found once. The chain links TRBV19 to TRBJ2-1; 7 bases line up with TRBD1. Per the germline V gene, CDR1 is LNHDA and CDR2 is SQIVND (reference sequence). With V trimmed by 10 bases and J by 7 bases, 10 bases remained unmatched. There are 13 residues in the CDR3. Here the CDR3 reads CATASTGTNEQFF. The DNA of the CDR3 is TGTGCCACCGCTTCGACAGGGACGAATGAGCAGTTCTTC.

V is TRBV14 and J is TRBJ1-2; TRBD1 might be the D (6 bases). The CDR3 loop spans 17 amino acids. CDR1 and CDR2 from the germline V gene are SGHDN and FVKESK. V was pared by 0 bases and J by 1 base, with 15 bases between. DNA for the CDR3: TGTGCCAGCAGCCAAGATTCCGACAGGCAGCTTAACTATGGCTACACCTTC. Amino acid sequence: CASSQDSDRQLNYGYTF.

The V call is TRBV27, the J call TRBJ1-1, with TRBD1 matching over 7 bases. The ends lost 5 bases at V and 1 base at J; junction bases unmatched: 4. Germline values: CDR1 MNHEY, CDR2 SMNVEV (reference sequence). The CDR3 covers 14 residues. CDR3 residues: CASSPYRGNTEAFF. CDR3 nucleotides: TGTGCCAGCAGTCCGTACAGGGGGAACACTGAAGCTTTCTTT.

The gene calls are TRBV15 and TRBJ2-7, with D tentatively TRBD2 (7 bases). The CDR3 extends over 13 amino acids. Germline CDR1 and CDR2: LNHNV and YYDKDF (reference sequence). The V and J ends lost 9 bases and 7 bases respectively, with 19 bases between them. The CDR3 is CATAGQGGVEQYF. As DNA, the CDR3 is TGTGCCACAGCGGGACAAGGAGGGGTGGAGCAGTACTTC. Complete variable domain (other parts from reference TRBV15 and TRBJ2-7): DAMVIQNPRYQVTQFGKPVTLSCSQTLNHNVMYWYQQKSSQAPKLLFHYYDKDFNNEADTPDNFQSRRPNTSFCFLDIRSPGLGDTAMYLCATAGQGGVEQYFGPGTRLTVT.

This clone was found once. This chain connects TRBV4-1 to TRBJ2-1; 9 positions agree with TRBD2. Germline-derived CDR1 and CDR2 are MGHRA and YSYEKL. J lost 7 bases, V lost 0 bases, and 7 bases had no gene match. The CDR3 has 16 residues. Here the CDR3 reads CASSQELAGVWNEQFF. The CDR3 DNA reads TGCGCCAGCAGCCAAGAATTAGCGGGAGTCTGGAATGAGCAGTTCTTC.

The V and J genes are TRBV6-5 and TRBJ2-4; TRBD1 matches 10 bases. CDR1 is MNHEY and CDR2 is SVGAGI in the germline V gene. The CDR3 loop spans 15 amino acids. The V gene end was trimmed by 5 bases and the J gene end by 5 bases; junction bases not matched to a gene: 6. This CDR3 reads CASSGQGTGENIQYF. The CDR3 nucleotides read TGTGCCAGCAGTGGACAGGGGACAGGGGAAAACATTCAGTACTTC.

Regarding this clone: A much larger clone differs by one base, so this may be a read error. The chain has TRBV28 and TRBJ2-7, with TRBD2 as a possible D gene (6 bases). Germline CDR1 is MDHEN and CDR2 is SYDVKM. The CDR3 has 16 amino acids. DNA for the CDR3: TGTACCAGCAGCTCCTCGCGTAGCGGAACCTCCTACGAGCAGTACTTC. Encoded protein: CTSSSSRSGTSYEQYF. The entire variable domain, with the rest obtained from reference TRBV28 and TRBJ2-7, is as follows: DVKVTQSSRYLVKRTGEKVFLECVQDMDHENMFWYRQDPGLGLRLIYFSYDVKMKEKGDIPEGYSVSREKKERFSLILESASTNQTSMYLCTSSSSRSGTSYEQYFGPGTRLTVT.

This chain connects TRBV27 to TRBJ1-5, with D unclear. This CDR3 comprises 15 residues. Germline loops: CDR1 MNHEY, CDR2 SMNVEV (reference sequence). The V end was cut by 0 bases, the J end by 3 bases, with 9 bases between. The CDR3 region is CASSLSRVVNQPQHF. The CDR3 DNA reads as TGTGCCAGCAGTTTATCGAGAGTAGTCAATCAGCCCCAGCATTTT.